These T cell receptor beta chains were read from a single sample in a study of shared clonotypes between healthy human individuals. Assay used: immunoSEQ multiplex PCR; TCRdb lists only in-frame clones, some missing. The table lists millions of clones, approximately 94% of them singletons, with 0.9% to 1.3% in the top ten. The specimen was naive CD8+ T cells sorted from blood. Every receptor here comes from a man aged 18 to 29 in good health. Both conserved end residues are part of each CDR3. Fields, in order: V gene, D gene, J gene, clone size, CDR3 protein, CDR3 DNA. D genes are given only for firm matches. Rows give clone size only sometimes, using once, few, many, or a class for an expanded clone.

V gene: TRBV20-1; D gene: -; J gene: TRBJ1-2; clone size: -; CDR3 protein: CSAPREKGYTF; CDR3 DNA: TGCAGTGCTCCTAGGGAAAAGGGCTACACCTTC
V gene: TRBV28; D gene: -; J gene: TRBJ1-1; clone size: -; CDR3 protein: CASSLLRTEAFF; CDR3 DNA: TGTGCCAGCAGTTTATTGCGAACTGAAGCTTTCTTT
V gene: TRBV27; D gene: -; J gene: TRBJ2-7; clone size: -; CDR3 protein: CASSIQGPYEQYF; CDR3 DNA: TGTGCCAGCAGTATTCAGGGACCCTACGAGCAGTACTTC
V gene: TRBV28; D gene: -; J gene: TRBJ1-2; clone size: -; CDR3 protein: CASLSPWGSREGYTF; CDR3 DNA: TGTGCCAGCCTATCTCCATGGGGCAGCCGGGAGGGCTACACCTTC
V gene: TRBV5-8; D gene: -; J gene: TRBJ1-1; clone size: once; CDR3 protein: CASSFAVNTEAFF; CDR3 DNA: TGTGCCAGCAGCTTTGCGGTCAACACTGAAGCTTTCTTT
V gene: TRBV10-3; D gene: -; J gene: TRBJ2-2; clone size: -; CDR3 protein: CAISDIGEDTGELFF; CDR3 DNA: TGTGCCATCAGTGATATAGGGGAAGACACCGGGGAGCTGTTTTTT
V gene: TRBV29-1; D gene: -; J gene: TRBJ1-2; clone size: -; CDR3 protein: CSVLNGGSPGYTF; CDR3 DNA: TGCAGCGTTCTGAACGGGGGTAGTCCCGGCTACACCTTC
V gene: TRBV4-3; D gene: TRBD2; J gene: TRBJ2-3; clone size: -; CDR3 protein: CASSQTGTSGVLADTQYF; CDR3 DNA: TGCGCCAGCAGCCAGACCGGGACTAGCGGGGTACTCGCAGATACGCAGTATTTT
V gene: TRBV19; D gene: -; J gene: TRBJ1-2; clone size: -; CDR3 protein: CASSINTGSYGYTF; CDR3 DNA: TGTGCCAGTAGTATCAATACAGGAAGCTACGGCTACACCTTC
V gene: TRBV13; D gene: -; J gene: TRBJ2-5; clone size: -; CDR3 protein: CASSLGSGRDQETQYF; CDR3 DNA: TGTGCCAGCAGCTTAGGCTCCGGCAGGGACCAAGAGACCCAGTACTTC
V gene: TRBV19; D gene: -; J gene: TRBJ1-1; clone size: -; CDR3 protein: CATGDTPNTEAFF; CDR3 DNA: TGTGCCACAGGGGACACTCCGAACACTGAAGCTTTCTTT
V gene: TRBV27; D gene: -; J gene: TRBJ1-2; clone size: once; CDR3 protein: CASSSAQAGVGYTF; CDR3 DNA: TGTGCCAGCAGTTCGGCCCAGGCAGGGGTTGGCTACACCTTC
V gene: TRBV5-8; D gene: -; J gene: TRBJ1-1; clone size: once; CDR3 protein: CASSLHIIEAFF; CDR3 DNA: TGTGCCAGCAGCTTACACATTATTGAAGCTTTCTTT
V gene: TRBV2; D gene: -; J gene: TRBJ2-2; clone size: -; CDR3 protein: CASNDVMGTGELFF; CDR3 DNA: TGTGCCAGCAATGACGTGATGGGGACCGGGGAGCTGTTTTTT
V gene: TRBV5-8; D gene: -; J gene: TRBJ2-7; clone size: once; CDR3 protein: CASSGAQETFYEQYF; CDR3 DNA: TGTGCCAGCAGCGGGGCCCAAGAAACTTTCTACGAGCAGTACTTC
V gene: TRBV30; D gene: -; J gene: TRBJ1-4; clone size: -; CDR3 protein: CAWSVLATNNEKLFF; CDR3 DNA: TGTGCCTGGAGTGTACTGGCCACGAATAATGAAAAACTGTTTTTT
V gene: TRBV30; D gene: TRBD2; J gene: TRBJ2-7; clone size: -; CDR3 protein: CAWSSGTAISYEQYF; CDR3 DNA: TGTGCCTGGAGCAGCGGGACGGCCATTTCCTACGAGCAGTACTTC
V gene: TRBV7-9; D gene: TRBD1; J gene: TRBJ2-7; clone size: -; CDR3 protein: CASGQGVTGGNSEQYF; CDR3 DNA: TGTGCCAGCGGCCAGGGAGTAACAGGGGGTAATAGCGAGCAGTACTTC